Here is one T cell receptor (beta chain) with its context. TCRdb re-analysed the PCR reads in MiXCR, keeping a single row per CDR3 protein. The table lists some 11,000 distinct CDR3 sequences, less than 60% of them singletons. The source of the sample is a study of CD4 and CD8 cells across lung adenocarcinoma regions. Trimming stripped 7 bases from V and 2 bases from J, with 17 bases between. In germline, CDR1 is SGHRS, CDR2 YFSETQ. The length of the CDR3 is 15 residues. The patients had localized lung adenocarcinoma, a non-small cell subtype. This chain links TRBV5-1 with TRBJ2-3; D not resolved. Sample: CD8+ T cells from the margin of a lung tumor. The clonotype was recovered from a female donor with lung adenocarcinoma. The CD4 and CD8 labels of this study may be unreliable. The CDR3 protein is CASSLPQGPTDTQYF. CDR3 DNA: TGCGCCAGCTCACTCCCCCAAGGACCCACAGATACGCAGTATTTT.